These 14 T cell receptor beta chains came from one sample sequenced in a study of blood T cell repertoires in COVID-19. Measured with immunoSEQ multiplex PCR; TCRdb has only the in-frame clones, and not every one. Here the sample spans 310,000 or so clones, about 91% being singletons. Sequenced: PBMCs or T cells enriched from blood (not recorded which). These receptors all come from a young woman who had recovered from COVID-19.

The chain carries TRBV5-1 and TRBJ1-1; D unresolved. Trimming shortened V by 4 bases and J by 4 bases, and 8 bases separated the two germline ends. Per germline, CDR1 SGHRS and CDR2 YFSETQ. The CDR3 has 12 residues. CDR3 amino acids: CASSLSSTEAFF. CDR3 coding DNA: TGCGCCAGCAGCCTTTCTAGCACTGAAGCTTTCTTT.

The gene calls are TRBV6-5 and TRBJ2-3; TRBD2 matches at 12 bases. There are 15 residues in the CDR3. Losses at the gene ends were 7 bases for V and 8 bases for J; bases not matched to a gene: 10. Germline assignment: CDR1 MNHEY and CDR2 SVGAGI. The chain's CDR3 is CASTPLAGGPGTQYF. The CDR3 nucleotides are TGTGCCAGCACCCCCCTAGCGGGAGGGCCGGGTACGCAGTATTTT.

This chain connects TRBV28 to TRBJ1-1; TRBD1 is a possible D gene (5 bases). CDR3 length equals 15 residues. Germline-derived CDR1 and CDR2 are MDHEN and SYDVKM. The V and J ends lost 1 base and 6 bases respectively, with 15 bases between them. The CDR3 DNA reads TGTGCCAGCAGTTTATTCACCCCAGGGTTCGCTGAAGCTTTCTTT. Translation gives CASSLFTPGFAEAFF.

This chain joins TRBV28 and TRBJ2-1; TRBD1 agrees at 10 bases. V shed 5 bases and J 6 bases; nucleotides not matched to a gene: 10. Germline V lookup: CDR1 MDHEN, CDR2 SYDVKM. The CDR3 totals 16 residues. The CDR3: CASSRSGQGRSNEQFF. CDR3 nucleotide sequence: TGTGCCAGCAGTCGATCGGGACAGGGGAGATCCAATGAGCAGTTCTTC. The full variable domain, completed using reference TRBV28 and TRBJ2-1, is DVKVTQSSRYLVKRTGEKVFLECVQDMDHENMFWYRQDPGLGLRLIYFSYDVKMKEKGDIPEGYSVSREKKERFSLILESASTNQTSMYLCASSRSGQGRSNEQFFGPGTRLTVL.

The V gene is TRBV4-3, the J gene TRBJ1-5; D may be TRBD1 (5 bases). CDR1 is LGHNA and CDR2 is YSLEER in the germline V gene. V was clipped by 1 base and J by 2 bases, with 15 bases between them. CDR3 length: 17 residues. CDR3 region: CASSQVERQFRNQPQHF. The CDR3 DNA sequence: TGCGCCAGCAGCCAAGTAGAGCGACAGTTTCGCAATCAGCCCCAGCATTTT.

J is TRBJ2-1 and V is TRBV5-4; a possible D gene is TRBD2 (6 bases). Germline lookup yields CDR1 SGHNT and CDR2 YYREEE (reference sequence). With 6 bases removed from V and 2 bases from J, the gap between germline ends came to 18 bases. The CDR3 is 16 amino acids. CDR3 sequence reads: CASKFGGPRAYNEQFF. The CDR3 DNA is TGTGCCAGCAAGTTCGGGGGACCCCGCGCCTACAATGAGCAGTTCTTC.

The chain recombines TRBV7-7 with TRBJ2-3; 8 nucleotides line up with TRBD2. Germline values: CDR1 SSHAT, CDR2 FNYEAQ (reference sequence). Trimming at V came to 5 bases and at J to 1 base, leaving 2 bases not matched to a gene. The CDR3 has 14 amino acids. CDR3 loop: CASSTSGGTDTQYF. DNA for the CDR3: TGTGCCAGCAGCACTAGCGGTGGCACAGATACGCAGTATTTT.

The V call is TRBV7-9, the J call TRBJ1-1, with 7 bases identical to TRBD1. The V segment lost 3 bases and the J segment 4 bases; nucleotides outside the gene matches: 5. Germline CDR1 reads SEHNR; CDR2 reads FQNEAQ (reference sequence). CDR3 length: 14 amino acids. The CDR3 spells CASSLGQTGTEAFF. The CDR3 region has the DNA TGTGCCAGCAGCTTGGGACAGACGGGCACTGAAGCTTTCTTT.

CDR3 sequence: CASSLARGNYGYTF. As DNA, the CDR3 is TGTGCCAGCAGCTTAGCCCGGGGGAACTATGGCTACACCTTC. The rearrangement links TRBV11-2 to TRBJ1-2; D may be TRBD1 (5 bases). The ends were cut back, 1 base at V and 2 bases at J, with 8 bases in the middle. CDR3 length equals 14 residues. Germline V gene lookup returns CDR1 SGHAT and CDR2 FQNNGV. The full variable domain, its missing parts supplied by reference TRBV11-2 and TRBJ1-2, is EAGVAQSPRYKIIEKRQSVAFWCNPISGHATLYWYQQILGQGPKLLIQFQNNGVVDDSQLPKDRFSAERLKGVDSTLKIQPAKLEDSAVYLCASSLARGNYGYTFGSGTRLTVV.

The chain couples TRBV29-1 to TRBJ2-2; D perhaps matches TRBD1 (6 bases). V lost 7 bases to trimming and J lost 4 bases, with 13 bases between them. The CDR3 is made up of 13 amino acids. From germline, CDR1 is SQVTM and CDR2 ANQGSEA. The DNA of the CDR3 is TGCAGCGCCGGGACATTCGGCACCGGGGAGCTGTTTTTT. As protein: CSAGTFGTGELFF.

The V and J genes are TRBV7-6 and TRBJ2-1, with 8 bases matching TRBD2. V lost 1 base and J lost 4; bases outside the gene matches: 6. Germline CDR1 and CDR2: SGHVS and FNYEAQ. There are 16 residues in the CDR3. The CDR3 region is CASSLEPGGIYNEQFF. In DNA form, the CDR3 reads TGTGCCAGCAGCTTAGAGCCGGGGGGGATATACAATGAGCAGTTCTTC.

Comment on this clone: This CDR3 is missing its conserved last phenylalanine or tryptophan, likely due to a read error. It is unclear where the CDR3 begins or ends on the DNA, so no DNA is shown, and the CDR3 is as TCRdb lists it. V usage is TRBV2 and J usage is TRBJ2-3; the table's D call of TRBD2 was not tested on the DNA. The CDR3 contains 12 residues when both ends are counted. Germline CDR1 is SNHLY and CDR2 is FYNNEI. CDR3 sequence reads: CASSEFRTPQKL.

In this sample, this clone turned up once. The rearrangement joins TRBV9 to TRBJ1-2; 8 bases fit TRBD1. The CDR3 is 15 residues long. Germline V gene lookup returns CDR1 SGDLS and CDR2 YYNGEE. V dropped 3 bases and J dropped 4; count of bases not matched to a gene: 8. The CDR3 DNA reads as TGTGCCAGCAGCGGACGGACAGGACAGGGCTATGGCTACACCTTC. Translating it yields CASSGRTGQGYGYTF.

The chain combines TRBV6-2 or TRBV6-3 with TRBJ2-2, with D perhaps matching TRBD2 (5 bases). CDR1 is MNHEY and CDR2 is SVGEGT in the germline V gene. Trimming shortened V by 4 bases and J by 0 bases, and 9 bases separated the two germline ends. CDR3 length: 15 amino acids. This chain's CDR3 is CASSFLGTNTGELFF. CDR3 nucleotides: TGTGCCAGCAGTTTCCTCGGGACGAACACCGGGGAGCTGTTTTTT.